This T cell receptor (beta chain) is from a study of blood T cell repertoires in COVID-19. On the study more broadly: Spain, Italy and the United States supplied samples that represented acute and convalescent COVID-19. Sources were T cells, B-cell-depleted T cells, or PBMCs; the material itself was cDNA or gDNA.

The cohort comprised adults aged about 18 to 100 years residing in approximately 25 US areas. Participants had their cohort set by participant-reported clinical history. The CDR3 extends over 14 amino acids. CDR1 SGHRS and CDR2 YFSETQ come from the germline V gene. The junction had 16 bases not matched to a gene; V was cut back by 7 bases and J by 10 bases. TCRdb's copy holds only in-frame clones and misses some; the assay was immunoSEQ multiplex PCR. Among some 200,000 clones listed, approximately 90% were seen once. Specimen: PBMCs or T cells enriched from blood (not recorded which). This receptor was identified in a woman younger than 30 in a cohort exposed to, infected with or recovered from COVID-19 (not recorded which). The chain links TRBV5-1 to TRBJ1-1; TRBD1 agrees at 7 bases. DNA for the CDR3: TGCGCCAGCTCCGCCCCCTCAGGGGGTGATGGAGCTTTCTTT. This translates into CASSAPSGGDGAFF. Full variable domain (remainder filled in from reference TRBV5-1 and TRBJ1-1): KAGVTQTPRYLIKTRGQQVTLSCSPISGHRSVSWYQQTPGQGLQFLFEYFSETQRNKGNFPGRFSGRQFSNSRSEMNVSTLELGDSALYLCASSAPSGGDGAFFGQGTRLTVV.